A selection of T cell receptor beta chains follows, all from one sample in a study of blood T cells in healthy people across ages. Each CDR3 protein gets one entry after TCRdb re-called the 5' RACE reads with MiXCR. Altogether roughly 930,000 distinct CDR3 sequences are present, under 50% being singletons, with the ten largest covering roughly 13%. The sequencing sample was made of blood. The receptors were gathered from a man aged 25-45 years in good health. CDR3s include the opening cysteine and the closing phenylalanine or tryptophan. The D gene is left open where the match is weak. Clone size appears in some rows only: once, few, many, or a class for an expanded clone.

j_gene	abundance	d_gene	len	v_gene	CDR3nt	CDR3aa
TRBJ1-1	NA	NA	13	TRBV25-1	TGTGCCAGCAGCGGGACGAGGCACACTGAAGCTTTCTTT	CASSGTRHTEAFF
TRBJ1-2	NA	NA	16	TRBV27	TGTGCCAGCAGTGATTCCCCCCCGACAGATTACTATGGCTACACCTTC	CASSDSPPTDYYGYTF
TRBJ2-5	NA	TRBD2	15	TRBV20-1	TGCAGTGCTAGAGATCGGACGGGGGGAGGAGAGACCCAGTACTTC	CSARDRTGGGETQYF
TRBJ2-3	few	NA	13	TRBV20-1	TGCAGTGCCCCGAACACTAGAGAGGGTACGCAGTATTTT	CSAPNTREGTQYF
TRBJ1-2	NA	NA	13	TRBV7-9	TGTGCCAGCAGCTTTGCGGGGAGTGATGGCTACACCTTC	CASSFAGSDGYTF
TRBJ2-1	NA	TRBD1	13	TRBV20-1	TGCAGTGCTGATACAGACAGGGACAATGAGCAGTTCTTC	CSADTDRDNEQFF
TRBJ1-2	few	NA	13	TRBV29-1	TGCAGCGTTGTCCCCCGACAAAAATATGGCTACACCTTC	CSVVPRQKYGYTF
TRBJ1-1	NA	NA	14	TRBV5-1	TGCGCCAGCAGCTTAGCGGTGACGAACACTGAAGCTTTCTTT	CASSLAVTNTEAFF
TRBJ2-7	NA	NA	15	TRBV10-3	TGTGCCATCAATGACCGACAGGGAGGTAACTACGAGCAGTACTTC	CAINDRQGGNYEQYF
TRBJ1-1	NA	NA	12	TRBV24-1	TGTGCCACCAGTGATTCCCAGGCTGAAGCTTTCTTT	CATSDSQAEAFF
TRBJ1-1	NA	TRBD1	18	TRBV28	TGTGCCAGCAGTGGAGGCCGGGACAGGTCACTTATGAACACTGAAGCTTTCTTT	CASSGGRDRSLMNTEAFF
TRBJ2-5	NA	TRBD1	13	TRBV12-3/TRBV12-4	TGTGCCAGCAGACAGGGACAGCAAGGGACCCAGTACTTC	CASRQGQQGTQYF
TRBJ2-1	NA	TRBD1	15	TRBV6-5	TGTGCCTGCAGTTACTCCGGGACAGGGGACTTTGAGCAGTTCTTC	CACSYSGTGDFEQFF
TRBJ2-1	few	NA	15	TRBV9	TGTGCCAGCGGTCCGGACTTTAGCTCCTACAATGAGCAGTTCTTC	CASGPDFSSYNEQFF
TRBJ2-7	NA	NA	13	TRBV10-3	TGTGCCATCAGTGACAGGGCGCCCTACGAGCAGTACTTC	CAISDRAPYEQYF
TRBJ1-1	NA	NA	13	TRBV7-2	TGTGCCAGCAGCTCCGAATCAGTCTCTGAAGCTTTCTTT	CASSSESVSEAFF
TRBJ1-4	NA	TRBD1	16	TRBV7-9	TGTGCCAGCAGCTCGGGACAGGGAGTCGGGGACGAAAAACTGTTTTTT	CASSSGQGVGDEKLFF
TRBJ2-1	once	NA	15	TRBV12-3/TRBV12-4	TGTGCCGGCAGTTCAGTAGGATTCTCCTACAATGAGCAGTTCTTC	CAGSSVGFSYNEQFF
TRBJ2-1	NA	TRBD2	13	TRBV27	TGTGCCAGTCGGTGGGCGGGGGGGCATGAGCAGTTCTTC	CASRWAGGHEQFF
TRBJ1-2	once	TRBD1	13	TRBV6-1	TGTGCCAGCAGTGAGACAGGGTGGGAAGGCTACACCTTC	CASSETGWEGYTF
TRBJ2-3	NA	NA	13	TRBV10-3	TGTGCCATCATGGGCATAAGCACAGATACGCAGTATTTT	CAIMGISTDTQYF
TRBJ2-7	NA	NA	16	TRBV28	TGTGCCAGCAATTATGCGGGGGGACAGGGTCCCTACGAGCAGTACTTC	CASNYAGGQGPYEQYF
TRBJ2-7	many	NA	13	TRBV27	TGTGCCAGCAGTTTATCAGGGATCCACGAGCAGTACTTC	CASSLSGIHEQYF
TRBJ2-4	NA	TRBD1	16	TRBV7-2	TGTGCCAGCAGCCAACCGGACAGGTTTGACAAAAACATTCAGTACTTC	CASSQPDRFDKNIQYF
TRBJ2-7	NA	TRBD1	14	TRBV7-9	TGCGCCAGCAGCCCGGACAGGCCCTACTACGAGCAGTACTTC	CASSPDRPYYEQYF
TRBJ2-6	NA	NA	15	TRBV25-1	TGTGCCAGCAGTGACACAAACTCTGGGGCCAACGTCCTGACTTTC	CASSDTNSGANVLTF
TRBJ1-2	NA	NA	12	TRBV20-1	TGCAGTGCTGCCGGGGGTCGAAATGGCTACACCTTC	CSAAGGRNGYTF
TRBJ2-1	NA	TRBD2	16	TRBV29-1	TGCAGCGTTACAGGACTAGCGGGAGTGTCCTACAATGAGCAGTTCTTC	CSVTGLAGVSYNEQFF
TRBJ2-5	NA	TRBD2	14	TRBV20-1	TGCAGTGCTACCAAGACTAGCCCCCAAGAGACCCAGTACTTC	CSATKTSPQETQYF
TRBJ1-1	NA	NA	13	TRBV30	TGTGCCTGGGTTGATCTCATGAACACTGAAGCTTTCTTT	CAWVDLMNTEAFF